These 32 T cell receptor beta chains originate from one sample sequenced in a study of cytomegalovirus exposure and HLA in healthy donors (dated by TCRdb to about 2017). Receptor amplification or capture employed the immunoSEQ multiplex PCR assay. For the multiplex PCR, a mixture combining 60 forward primers for TCR Vbeta segments and 13 reverse primers for TCR Jbeta segments was used. The clones in this table, taken by TCRdb from immuneACCESS, are in-frame only. Not every clone is retained; where verified, under half of the shortfall comes from an unresolved V gene, and the cause of the rest is unknown. This sample holds some 200,000 clones; approximately 81% were observed only once. The ten top clones hold less than 4.5% of the sample. The sequenced material came from PBMCs. All receptors come from a man in his forties or fifties in good health and CMV-seronegative.

V gene TRBV6-5 combines with J gene TRBJ1-4; D may be TRBD1 (5 bases). V lost 2 bases, J lost 3 bases, and 10 bases lay in between. Germline loops: CDR1 MNHEY, CDR2 SVGAGI. This CDR3 is built from 15 residues. CDR3 DNA: TGTGCCAGCAGTTACAAGGCAGGGCCTAATGAAAAACTGTTTTTT. It yields the protein CASSYKAGPNEKLFF.

The rearrangement joins TRBV6-1 to TRBJ1-3; possibly TRBD1 for D (5 bases). This CDR3 region has 15 residues. The germline CDR1 and CDR2 sequences are MNHNS and SASEGT. V lost 4 bases, J lost 3 bases, and 13 bases lay in between. The CDR3 DNA reads TGTGCCAGCAGTGCCGACAGCCCGTTTGGAAACACCATATATTTT. Amino acids: CASSADSPFGNTIYF.

This sequence joins TRBV25-1 and TRBJ2-5; a weak D match, TRBD2 (6 bases). Trimming pared 4 bases from V and 5 bases from J, leaving 14 bases between. This CDR3 has 14 residues. Germline-derived CDR1 and CDR2 are MGHDK and SYGVNS. The DNA of the CDR3 is TGTGCCAGCAGTGTCTACAGGAGGGAGGAGACCCAGTACTTC. It yields the protein CASSVYRREETQYF.

The chain has TRBV18 and TRBJ1-4; no reliable D call. Trimming cost V 8 bases and J 4 bases, with 17 bases left between them. CDR1 KGHSH and CDR2 LQKENI come from the germline V gene. The CDR3 is 15 residues long. CDR3 DNA sequence: TGTGCCAGCGCAACCAGCGGGAGTCTTAATGAAAAACTGTTTTTT. It yields the protein CASATSGSLNEKLFF.

DNA of the CDR3: TGTGCCAGTAGTCGGGGGACAGGGCCTCAGCCCCAGCATTTT. Translated: CASSRGTGPQPQHF. The gene calls are TRBV19 and TRBJ1-5; 9 nucleotides agree with TRBD1. The germline CDR1 and CDR2 sequences are LNHDA and SQIVND (reference sequence). Losses at the gene ends were 5 bases for V and 6 bases for J; bases not matched to a gene: 5. This CDR3 comprises 14 residues.

A single count supports this clone. Mismatch with germline at one junction end may stem from a read error. The V call is TRBV7-9, the J call TRBJ1-5; D uncertain. CDR1 and CDR2 from the germline V gene are SEHNR and FQNEAQ (reference sequence). The CDR3 covers 15 residues. The CDR3, as DNA: TGTTCCAGCAGCTTAGGAGAAGCTTTTGGTCAGCCCCAGCATTTT. Translated, it gives CSSSLGEAFGQPQHF.

There are a few counts of this clone. The J gene is TRBJ2-7, the V gene TRBV21-1; the D call TRBD1 from the table was never checked on the DNA. TRBV21-1 is listed as a pseudogene. The CDR3 loop spans 16 amino acids. In DNA form, the CDR3 reads TGTGCCAGCAGCAAACCGACCGGGACAGGCCGGTACGAGCAGTACTTC. This codes for CASSKPTGTGRYEQYF.

As to this clone: Germline is not matched at one junction end, which may reflect a read error. The chain employs TRBV7-9 and TRBJ1-2; possibly TRBD1 for D (5 bases). The CDR3 loop spans 14 amino acids. Germline CDR1 and CDR2: SEHNR and FQNEAQ (reference sequence). This CDR3 reads CSSSLGWGEGGYTF. Written as DNA, the CDR3 is TGTTCCAGCAGCTTAGGTTGGGGGGAAGGTGGCTACACCTTC.

This chain joins TRBV7-2 and TRBJ2-1, with 16 bases fitting TRBD2. Germline CDR1 and CDR2: SGHTA and FQGNSA. V was pared by 3 bases and J by 10 bases, with 0 bases of the junction left unmatched. This CDR3 contains 14 residues. CDR3 bases: TGTGCCAGCAGCTTGGGACTAGCGGGGGGGGAGCAGTTCTTC. The encoded protein is CASSLGLAGGEQFF. The full variable domain, in which reference TRBV7-2 and TRBJ2-1 provide the parts outside the CDR3, is GAGVSQSPSNKVTEKGKDVELRCDPISGHTALYWYRQSLGQGLEFLIYFQGNSAPDKSGLPSDRFSAERTGGSVSTLTIQRTQQEDSAVYLCASSLGLAGGEQFFGPGTRLTVL.

This clone occurred a few times. The chain couples TRBV4-3 to TRBJ1-5; no clear D. V was cut by 0 bases and J by 9 bases, with 15 bases left in between. The CDR3 runs 15 residues. Germline V CDR1 and CDR2: LGHNA, YSLEER. The CDR3 loop reads CASSQDPQAVTPQHF. The CDR3 region has the DNA TGCGCCAGCAGCCAAGATCCGCAGGCTGTTACGCCCCAGCATTTT.

The J gene is TRBJ2-1, the V gene TRBV5-1; maybe TRBD1 (6 bases). V shed 5 bases and J shed 2 bases, with 14 bases lying between them. The CDR3 has 15 residues. Germline-derived CDR1 and CDR2 are SGHRS and YFSETQ. The CDR3 loop reads CASSYEGEPYNEQFF. As DNA, the CDR3 is TGCGCCAGCAGTTATGAGGGGGAACCCTACAATGAGCAGTTCTTC. Looking up the rest from reference TRBV5-1 and TRBJ2-1 gives the full variable domain: KAGVTQTPRYLIKTRGQQVTLSCSPISGHRSVSWYQQTPGQGLQFLFEYFSETQRNKGNFPGRFSGRQFSNSRSEMNVSTLELGDSALYLCASSYEGEPYNEQFFGPGTRLTVL.

The chain couples TRBV11-2 to TRBJ1-5, with a weak D call TRBD1 (6 bases). The CDR3 totals 15 residues. V was cut by 0 bases and J by 6 bases, with 12 bases left in between. Germline assignment: CDR1 SGHAT and CDR2 FQNNGV. CDR3 residues: CASSLDTGLFQPQHF. The CDR3 region has the DNA TGTGCCAGCAGCTTAGACACAGGGCTTTTTCAGCCCCAGCATTTT.

This clone appeared a single time. This chain links TRBV18 with TRBJ1-1; unclear D gene. V gave up 8 bases and J gave up 0 bases, with 10 bases separating them. Germline V gene lookup returns CDR1 KGHSH and CDR2 LQKENI. The CDR3 loop spans 13 amino acids. CDR3 coding DNA: TGTGCCAGCCGCGGTTTGGTGAACACTGAAGCTTTCTTT. This sequence encodes CASRGLVNTEAFF.

A few counts support this clone. The CDR3 region is CASSARGDTQYF. The CDR3 DNA is TGTGCCAGCAGTGCCCGGGGAGATACGCAGTATTTT. This chain uses TRBV25-1 with TRBJ2-3, with a weak D call TRBD2 (5 bases). V was clipped by 4 bases and J by 5 bases, with 7 bases between them. The CDR3 runs to 12 residues. CDR1 MGHDK and CDR2 SYGVNS come from the germline V gene.

The chain is built from TRBV7-8 and TRBJ2-4; TRBD1 agrees at 7 bases. Germline CDR1 and CDR2: SGHVS and FQNEAQ. J gave up 6 bases and V 1 base, and 9 bases lay outside the gene matches. This CDR3 is built from 16 residues. CDR3 DNA: TGTGCCAGCAGCTTAGGGACAGGCCCTCCCGGAAACATTCAGTACTTC. It specifies CASSLGTGPPGNIQYF.

The chain is built from TRBV6-4 and TRBJ1-2, with 11 bases fitting TRBD1. Unmatched junction bases numbered 9, after V lost 5 bases and J lost 1 base. Germline V gene lookup returns CDR1 MRHNA and CDR2 SNTAGT. There are 17 residues in the CDR3. The DNA of the CDR3 is TGTGCCAGCAGTCCTAGAGGACAGGGGGCTTTTAACTATGGCTACACCTTC. Translating it yields CASSPRGQGAFNYGYTF.

The chain is built from TRBV10-3 and TRBJ2-2; no definite D call. V dropped 5 bases and J dropped 3 bases, with 4 bases sitting between them. Germline V lookup: CDR1 ENHRY, CDR2 SYGVKD. The CDR3 extends over 12 amino acids. CDR3 sequence: CAISRDTGELFF. The CDR3 DNA follows: TGTGCCATCAGTCGCGACACCGGGGAGCTGTTTTTT.

The genes are TRBV7-9 and TRBJ2-2; tentatively, D is TRBD1 (6 bases). Trimming pared 5 bases from V and 6 bases from J, leaving 16 bases between. This CDR3 comprises 15 residues. Per the germline V gene, CDR1 is SEHNR and CDR2 is FQNEAQ (reference sequence). CDR3 sequence (DNA): TGTGCCAGCAGCGCGGTGGGCGAGGGGGCCGGGGAGCTGTTTTTT. This gives the protein CASSAVGEGAGELFF. Complete variable domain (other parts from reference TRBV7-9 and TRBJ2-2): DTGVSQNPRHKITKRGQNVTFRCDPISEHNRLYWYRQTLGQGPEFLTYFQNEAQLEKSRLLSDRFSAERPKGSFSTLEIQRTEQGDSAMYLCASSAVGEGAGELFFGEGSRLTVL.

The rearrangement joins TRBV19 to TRBJ2-7; 7 positions agree with TRBD1. This CDR3 contains 14 residues. Germline loops: CDR1 LNHDA, CDR2 SQIVND (reference sequence). J was trimmed by 0 bases and V by 6 bases; bases with no gene match: 5. The CDR3 is CASRRTGSSYEQYF. The CDR3 DNA reads as TGTGCCAGTAGGAGGACAGGAAGCTCCTACGAGCAGTACTTC.

The chain couples TRBV11-2 to TRBJ2-1; 12 nucleotides match TRBD2. V shed 5 bases, J shed 12 bases, and the junction held 11 bases outside the gene matches. Germline V gene data show CDR1 as SGHAT and CDR2 as FQNNGV. CDR3 size: 15 residues. The CDR3 sequence: CASSPVPSGGAGQFF. The CDR3 DNA follows: TGTGCCAGCAGCCCGGTCCCTAGCGGGGGGGCTGGGCAGTTCTTC. Drawing the rest from reference TRBV11-2 and TRBJ2-1, the complete variable domain is EAGVAQSPRYKIIEKRQSVAFWCNPISGHATLYWYQQILGQGPKLLIQFQNNGVVDDSQLPKDRFSAERLKGVDSTLKIQPAKLEDSAVYLCASSPVPSGGAGQFFGPGTRLTVL.

This chain uses TRBV5-1 with TRBJ2-7; a weak D match, TRBD1 (6 bases). The CDR3 has 13 amino acids. The V gene's germline CDR1 is SGHRS and CDR2 YFSETQ. Trimming took off 4 bases at V and 1 base at J, with 9 bases between the two ends. The CDR3 nucleotides are TGCGCCAGCAGCCACGGACAGTCCTACGAGCAGTACTTC. It translates to CASSHGQSYEQYF. Complete variable domain (other parts from reference TRBV5-1 and TRBJ2-7): KAGVTQTPRYLIKTRGQQVTLSCSPISGHRSVSWYQQTPGQGLQFLFEYFSETQRNKGNFPGRFSGRQFSNSRSEMNVSTLELGDSALYLCASSHGQSYEQYFGPGTRLTVT.

The chain joins TRBV11-2 to TRBJ2-2; 8 bases line up with TRBD1. The V and J ends lost 2 bases and 0 bases, in that order; junction bases with no gene match: 2. The CDR3 covers 16 residues. Germline V gene sequence: CDR1 SGHAT, CDR2 FQNNGV. CDR3 nucleotides: TGTGCCAGCAGCTTAAGGACAGGGACGAACACCGGGGAGCTGTTTTTT. Amino acid sequence: CASSLRTGTNTGELFF.

This clone was recorded only once. The chain has TRBV30 and TRBJ2-1; TRBD2 aligns across 9 bases. V was pared by 0 bases and J by 3 bases, with 3 bases of the junction left unmatched. The CDR3 has 15 residues. From germline, CDR1 is GTSNPN and CDR2 SVGIG (reference sequence). The CDR3: CAWSVAGGLYNEQFF. CDR3 DNA: TGTGCCTGGAGTGTAGCGGGGGGACTCTACAATGAGCAGTTCTTC.

J is TRBJ1-4 and V is TRBV29-1; no firm D call. V was clipped by 6 bases and J by 0 bases, with 11 bases between them. Germline values: CDR1 SQVTM, CDR2 ANQGSEA. CDR3 length: 14 amino acids. This CDR3 is CSVVEGATNEKLFF. CDR3 nucleotides: TGCAGCGTGGTTGAGGGTGCAACTAATGAAAAACTGTTTTTT.

The chain has TRBV7-2 and TRBJ1-2; D ambiguous. This CDR3 comprises 14 residues. Trimming took off 2 bases at V and 0 bases at J, with 7 bases between the two ends. CDR1 is SGHTA, CDR2 FQGNSA, per germline. This CDR3 reads CASSLLGSNYGYTF. CDR3 DNA sequence: TGTGCCAGCAGCTTACTAGGTTCTAACTATGGCTACACCTTC.

Comments on this clone: Compared with germline, one end of the junction differs, possibly owing to a read error. The chain joins TRBV7-9 to TRBJ2-6; the match to TRBD2 covers 10 bases. Per germline, CDR1 SEHNR and CDR2 FQNEAQ (reference sequence). This CDR3 is built from 17 residues. CDR3 region: CSSSFGSGGSGANVLTF. Written as DNA, the CDR3 is TGTTCCAGCAGCTTCGGTAGCGGGGGGTCTGGGGCCAACGTCCTGACTTTC.

The V and J genes are TRBV6-5 and TRBJ1-1; D may be TRBD1 (6 bases). This CDR3 is 13 amino acids long. Germline V lookup: CDR1 MNHEY, CDR2 SVGAGI. The V end was cut by 2 bases, the J end by 4 bases, with 8 bases between. The CDR3, as DNA: TGTGCCAGCAGTTACCGGGGGGCCACTGAAGCTTTCTTT. It translates to CASSYRGATEAFF.

V gene TRBV2 combines with J gene TRBJ2-3, with D tentatively TRBD2 (6 bases). Germline CDR1 reads SNHLY; CDR2 reads FYNNEI. CDR3 length equals 14 residues. V was shortened by 6 bases and J by 10 bases, with 20 bases between the two germline ends. The CDR3 DNA sequence: TGTGCCAGCAGGCCTCCAGGGTCTAGCGTGGCGCAGTATTTT. It specifies CASRPPGSSVAQYF.

V gene TRBV7-9 combines with J gene TRBJ1-1; D gene uncertain. The germline gives CDR1 SEHNR, CDR2 FQNEAQ (reference sequence). The CDR3 covers 13 residues. Trimming pared 4 bases from V and 10 bases from J, leaving 16 bases between. CDR3 in amino acids: CASSSPMVIGAFF. CDR3 in DNA: TGTGCCAGCAGCTCCCCGATGGTGATCGGAGCTTTCTTT.

This clone came up once. This chain uses TRBV9 with TRBJ1-2; no reliable D call. V lost 1 base and J lost 4, with 5 bases in between. Germline V gene lookup returns CDR1 SGDLS and CDR2 YYNGEE. The CDR3 covers 12 residues. CDR3 protein: CASSVQSYGYTF. The CDR3 nucleotides are TGTGCCAGCAGCGTACAGTCCTATGGCTACACCTTC.

The gene calls are TRBV7-6 and TRBJ2-5, with 7 nucleotides matching TRBD1. Per germline, CDR1 SGHVS and CDR2 FNYEAQ. The CDR3 consists of 15 residues. The junction had 10 bases not matched to a gene; V was cut back by 5 bases and J by 4 bases. The CDR3 here is CASSPISQGVETQYF. For the CDR3, the DNA is TGTGCCAGCAGCCCCATAAGCCAGGGGGTAGAGACCCAGTACTTC.

In this sample, this clone turned up once. The rearrangement joins TRBV5-4 to TRBJ2-5, with a tentative D call TRBD2 (6 bases). CDR3 length: 14 amino acids. Germline V gene data show CDR1 as SGHNT and CDR2 as YYREEE (reference sequence). The germline V and J ends were trimmed by 2 bases and 5 bases, with 13 bases remaining between them. In nucleotides, the CDR3 is TGTGCCAGCAGCTTCGCTCGGAGGGAGGAGACCCAGTACTTC. Translating gives CASSFARREETQYF.